The 13 T cell receptor beta chains below all came from one sample that was sequenced in a study of cytomegalovirus exposure and HLA in healthy donors. It was with 60 Vbeta and 13 Jbeta primers that the PCR ran. Measured with immunoSEQ multiplex PCR; TCRdb has only the in-frame clones, and not every one. The sample yields 100,000 to 120,000 clones, under 85% seen once. The sequenced sample was PBMCs. These receptors were obtained from a young man in good health and CMV-seronegative.

The rearrangement uses TRBV9 and TRBJ2-6, with D perhaps matching TRBD1 (5 bases). V lost 7 bases to trimming and J lost 0 bases, with 20 bases between them. Germline CDR1 reads SGDLS; CDR2 reads YYNGEE. This CDR3 has 18 residues. The chain's CDR3 is CASLKGAESGSGANVLTF. CDR3 sequence (DNA): TGTGCCAGCCTAAAAGGGGCGGAGAGTGGCTCTGGGGCCAACGTCCTGACTTTC. Together with reference TRBV9 and TRBJ2-6, the CDR3 gives the full variable domain: DSGVTQTPKHLITATGQRVTLRCSPRSGDLSVYWYQQSLDQGLQFLIQYYNGEERAKGNILERFSAQQFPDLHSELNLSSLELGDSALYFCASLKGAESGSGANVLTFGAGSRLTVL.

The chain couples TRBV7-9 to TRBJ1-4; possible D gene TRBD1, 6 bases. Germline V gene lookup returns CDR1 SEHNR and CDR2 FQNEAQ (reference sequence). This CDR3 comprises 14 residues. V dropped 5 bases and J dropped 6 bases, with 13 bases sitting between them. This CDR3 reads CASSPSRGDEKLFF. CDR3 coding DNA: TGTGCCAGCAGCCCCTCCAGGGGAGATGAAAAACTGTTTTTT.

The V gene is TRBV7-8, the J gene TRBJ2-5; the match to TRBD1 covers 7 bases. The CDR3 runs 15 residues. Germline V gives CDR1 SGHVS, CDR2 FQNEAQ. J lost 4 bases, V lost 6 bases, and 11 bases had no gene match. CDR3 in DNA: TGTGCCAGCAGACAAGGGACAGTAAACACAGAGACCCAGTACTTC. Its translation: CASRQGTVNTETQYF.

The chain uses TRBV29-1 and TRBJ2-1, with TRBD2 identical over 7 bases. The CDR3 is 11 residues long. Germline V lookup: CDR1 SQVTM, CDR2 ANQGSEA. With V trimmed by 7 bases and J by 9 bases, 6 bases remained unmatched. CDR3 protein: CSAGPGGEQFF. DNA of the CDR3: TGCAGCGCTGGGCCGGGAGGTGAGCAGTTCTTC.

CDR3: CASIYRGDQPQHF. The CDR3 region has the DNA TGTGCCAGCATCTACAGGGGGGATCAGCCCCAGCATTTT. The gene calls are TRBV27 and TRBJ1-5; TRBD1 aligns across 8 bases. CDR3 length: 13 amino acids. Germline loops: CDR1 MNHEY, CDR2 SMNVEV (reference sequence). The V gene end was trimmed by 7 bases and the J gene end by 5 bases; junction bases not matched to a gene: 4.

The chain uses TRBV28 and TRBJ2-3, with TRBD1 matching over 7 bases. Losses at the gene ends were 6 bases for V and 2 bases for J; bases not matched to a gene: 11. The CDR3 is 16 amino acids. Germline lookup yields CDR1 MDHEN and CDR2 SYDVKM. The CDR3 sequence is CASSLDRPIYTDTQYF. CDR3 nucleotide sequence: TGTGCCAGCAGCTTGGACAGGCCGATTTACACAGATACGCAGTATTTT.

The gene calls are TRBV19 and TRBJ1-1; the match to TRBD1 covers 12 bases. Germline CDR1 and CDR2: LNHDA and SQIVND (reference sequence). This CDR3 has 11 amino acids. Trimming cost V 8 bases and J 10 bases; bases outside gene matches: 2. The DNA of the CDR3 is TGTGCCAGTTGGGACAGGGGGCCAGCTTTCTTT. Translation gives CASWDRGPAFF.

The chain has TRBV4-1 and TRBJ2-7, with 7 positions matching TRBD1. The CDR3 has 15 residues. The germline V gene has CDR1 MGHRA and CDR2 YSYEKL. Trimming at V came to 0 bases and at J to 2 bases, leaving 4 bases not matched to a gene. As DNA, the CDR3 is TGCGCCAGCAGCCAAGAAAGACAGGGCCCCTACGAGCAGTACTTC. This sequence encodes CASSQERQGPYEQYF.

V and J are TRBV5-1 and TRBJ1-1; D not certain. V was clipped by 4 bases and J by 0 bases, with 7 bases between them. This CDR3 has 13 residues. Germline V gene sequence: CDR1 SGHRS, CDR2 YFSETQ. CDR3 loop: CASSNSLNTEAFF. CDR3 in DNA: TGCGCCAGCAGCAACTCGCTGAACACTGAAGCTTTCTTT. The whole variable domain, filled in from reference TRBV5-1 and TRBJ1-1, reads KAGVTQTPRYLIKTRGQQVTLSCSPISGHRSVSWYQQTPGQGLQFLFEYFSETQRNKGNFPGRFSGRQFSNSRSEMNVSTLELGDSALYLCASSNSLNTEAFFGQGTRLTVV.

V and J are TRBV19 and TRBJ1-1; D is perhaps TRBD1 (5 bases). The V gene lost 0 bases and the J gene lost 2 bases, with 7 bases spanning the gap. CDR3 length: 14 residues. Germline V lookup: CDR1 LNHDA, CDR2 SQIVND (reference sequence). The CDR3 region has the DNA TGTGCCAGTAGTATAGAGGGGACTAACACTGAAGCTTTCTTT. Translating gives CASSIEGTNTEAFF.

The CDR3 sequence is CASSKPVETQYF. The DNA for the CDR3 is TGTGCCAGCAGCAAACCGGTGGAGACCCAGTACTTC. This sequence joins TRBV11-2 and TRBJ2-5; D remains ambiguous. The germline gives CDR1 SGHAT, CDR2 FQNNGV. V shed 5 bases and J shed 5 bases, with 9 bases lying between them. The CDR3 totals 12 residues.

The V and J genes are TRBV6-5 and TRBJ2-5; TRBD1 matches at 8 bases. The J call could be wrong; TRBJ2-7 is a better fit for the DNA end. Germline V gene sequence: CDR1 MNHEY, CDR2 SVGAGI. CDR3 length: 14 residues. Written as DNA, the CDR3 is TGTGCCAGCAGCCCCGACAGGGGAGACTACGAGCAGTACTTC. It translates to CASSPDRGDYEQYF.

The chain links TRBV28 to TRBJ1-1, with a weak D call TRBD1 (6 bases). V dropped 6 bases and J dropped 2 bases, with 10 bases sitting between them. CDR3 length: 13 amino acids. Germline V CDR1 and CDR2: MDHEN, SYDVKM. The CDR3 protein is CASSRQANTEAFF. CDR3 nucleotide sequence: TGTGCCAGCAGCCGACAGGCAAACACTGAAGCTTTCTTT.